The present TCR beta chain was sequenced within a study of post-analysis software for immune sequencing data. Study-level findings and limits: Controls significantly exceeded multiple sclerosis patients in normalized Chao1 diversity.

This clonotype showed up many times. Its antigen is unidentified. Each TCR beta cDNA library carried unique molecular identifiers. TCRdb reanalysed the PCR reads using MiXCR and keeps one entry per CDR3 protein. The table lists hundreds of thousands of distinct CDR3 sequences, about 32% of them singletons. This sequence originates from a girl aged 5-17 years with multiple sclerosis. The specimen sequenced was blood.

The CDR3 region is CASSVSNPAGEQFF. The CDR3 DNA reads TGTGCCAGCAGCGTGAGTAACCCGGCGGGAGAGCAGTTCTTC. The gene calls are TRBV7-9 and TRBJ2-1, with TRBD2 as a possible D gene (6 bases). The V gene lost 5 bases and the J gene lost 10 bases, with 18 bases spanning the gap. The V gene's germline CDR1 is SEHNR and CDR2 FQNEAQ (reference sequence). CDR3 size: 14 residues.